These T cell receptor beta chains were read from a single sample in a study of cytomegalovirus exposure and HLA in healthy donors. Sequenced by immunoSEQ multiplex PCR; TCRdb stores in-frame clones only, minus some. The sample gives 200,000 or so clones, over 70% of which show up once; under 0.85% is in the top ten. The sequenced material came from PBMCs. Receptors originate from a boy aged 2 to 10 in good health and CMV-seronegative. Both conserved end residues are part of each CDR3. The D gene is left open where the match is weak. Expanded clones are given a class, and other clones once, few, many or no size at all.

clone size,D gene,J gene,V gene,CDR3 protein,CDR3 DNA
.,.,TRBJ1-1,TRBV9,CASSLVSGREAFF,TGTGCCAGCAGCCTAGTGAGTGGTCGTGAAGCTTTCTTT
.,.,TRBJ2-7,TRBV18,CASSPTASASSYEQYF,TGTGCCAGCTCACCAACTGCTAGCGCGAGCTCCTACGAGCAGTACTTC
.,TRBD2,TRBJ2-3,TRBV5-1,CASSPVGLAGALSTDTQYF,TGCGCCAGCAGCCCGGTGGGACTAGCGGGGGCCCTAAGCACAGATACGCAGTATTTT
.,TRBD1,TRBJ1-1,TRBV5-1,CASTTGSTEAFF,TGCGCCAGCACGACAGGGTCCACTGAAGCTTTCTTT
.,.,TRBJ1-1,TRBV6-5,CASSYRGGGAFF,TGTGCCAGCAGTTACCGGGGAGGGGGAGCTTTCTTT
few,TRBD1,TRBJ1-4,TRBV6-6,CASSRTGDAEKLFF,TGTGCCAGCAGCCGGACAGGGGACGCGGAAAAACTGTTTTTT
few,.,TRBJ1-1,TRBV12-5,CASGSDSEAFF,TGTGCTAGTGGTTCCGACAGTGAAGCTTTCTTT
.,TRBD2,TRBJ2-7,TRBV2,CASIPMGGRGYEQYF,TGTGCCAGCATCCCGATGGGCGGGAGGGGCTACGAGCAGTACTTC
few,.,TRBJ1-2,TRBV6-1,CASWTGDGYTF,TGTGCCAGCTGGACGGGGGACGGCTACACCTTC
.,.,TRBJ2-5,TRBV7-2,CASSFGPFQETQYF,TGTGCCAGCAGCTTTGGGCCCTTTCAAGAGACCCAGTACTTC
.,TRBD2,TRBJ2-5,TRBV10-3,CAISDSLLADQETQYF,TGTGCCATCAGTGACTCCCTACTAGCGGACCAAGAGACCCAGTACTTC
.,TRBD2,TRBJ2-7,TRBV5-8,CASSLVAREGHEQYF,TGTGCCAGCAGCTTGGTGGCGCGGGAGGGCCACGAGCAGTACTTC
.,.,TRBJ2-1,TRBV9,CASSAGSYNEQFF,TGTGCCAGCAGCGCGGGGAGCTACAATGAGCAGTTCTTC
.,.,TRBJ2-1,TRBV6-5,CASSYGVDYNEQFF,TGTGCCAGCAGTTACGGTGTAGATTACAATGAGCAGTTCTTC
.,.,TRBJ2-5,TRBV5-4,CASSPKENGGETQYF,TGTGCCAGCAGCCCAAAGGAGAACGGGGGAGAGACCCAGTACTTC
.,TRBD2,TRBJ2-7,TRBV4-1,CASSQEKRESEQYF,TGCGCCAGCAGCCAAGAGAAGCGGGAGAGCGAGCAGTACTTC